A selection of T cell receptor beta chains follows, all from one sample in a study of early T cells in non-severe SARS-CoV-2 infection. One entry per CDR3 protein, called by TCRdb with MiXCR from the 5' RACE reads. The sample records approximately 98,000 distinct CDR3 sequences, 9.5% to 13% being singletons. Material for sequencing was whole blood. The receptors stem from an adult who was a healthcare worker with PCR-confirmed SARS-CoV-2 infection or an uninfected control (not recorded which). Both conserved end residues are part of each CDR3. D genes are given only for firm matches. Clone size is stated in some rows and not others, as once, few, many or a class when expanded.

abundance	v_gene	j_gene	len	d_gene	CDR3nt	CDR3aa
.	TRBV7-4	TRBJ2-4	22	.	TGTGCCAGCAGCAAGGGACAGGGGGAGATTCTAGCGGGAGGGCCTGTCAAAAACATTCAGTACTTC	CASSKGQGEILAGGPVKNIQYF
few	TRBV6-5	TRBJ2-5	14	.	TGTGCCAGCAGCCAGGACCGGGACGAAAAGACCCAGTACTTC	CASSQDRDEKTQYF
few	TRBV5-5	TRBJ2-2	13	.	TGTGCCAGCAGCTTTCCGAACACCGGGGAGCTGTTTTTT	CASSFPNTGELFF
.	TRBV7-2	TRBJ1-3	15	.	TGTGCCAGCAGCTGGGGGACTCTCTCTGGAAACACCATATATTTT	CASSWGTLSGNTIYF
.	TRBV29-1	TRBJ1-2	12	.	TGCAGCGTTGAAGAGATGGGAGGGGGCTACACCTTC	CSVEEMGGGYTF
few	TRBV6-6	TRBJ1-2	13	TRBD1	TGTGCACTCTCTAGACAGGGGGTCTATGGCTACACCTTC	CALSRQGVYGYTF
.	TRBV28	TRBJ2-7	15	.	TGTGCCAGCGGCCAATCGGCGGCCCTCTCCTACGAGCAGTACTTC	CASGQSAALSYEQYF
few	TRBV11-2	TRBJ2-7	16	TRBD2	TGTGCCAGCAGCTTAGGACTAGCGGGGCCTACCTACGAGCAGTACTTC	CASSLGLAGPTYEQYF
.	TRBV6-2/TRBV6-3	TRBJ2-7	13	TRBD1	TGTGCCAGCAGTTCCCACCCCGGGACAGGACGACCCTTC	CASSSHPGTGRPF
.	TRBV5-1	TRBJ1-1	12	.	TGCGCCACCCTGACAGGGAACACTGAAGCTTTCTTT	CATLTGNTEAFF
few	TRBV11-2	TRBJ2-1	16	TRBD2	TGTGCCAGCTCCGGACTAGCGGGGAGCTCCTACAATGAGCAGTTCTTC	CASSGLAGSSYNEQFF
few	TRBV2	TRBJ1-6	13	.	TGTGCCATCAACCGGGAGAGGCCTTCACCCCTCCACTTT	CAINRERPSPLHF
.	TRBV5-1	TRBJ2-1	17	TRBD2	TGCGCCAGCTGCCCCTGGACTAGCGGGAGCCTCGACAATGAGCAGTTCTTC	CASCPWTSGSLDNEQFF
.	TRBV2	TRBJ2-5	12	.	TGTGCCAGCCGCGGAGTGGAGGAGACCCAGTACTTC	CASRGVEETQYF
many	TRBV20-1	TRBJ2-1	15	.	TGCAGTGCTAGAGATCCCATCGCAGATTATTATGAGCAGTTCTTC	CSARDPIADYYEQFF
many	TRBV4-1	TRBJ2-7	15	.	TGCGCCAGCAGCCAAGAGGTACAGGGGGGGATCGAGCAGTACTTC	CASSQEVQGGIEQYF
few	TRBV10-3	TRBJ1-1	12	.	TGTGCCATCTCTACAGGGAACACTGAAGCTTTCTTT	CAISTGNTEAFF
few	TRBV29-1	TRBJ2-7	11	.	TGCAGCGTTGGAGGGGTTCGCGAGCAGTACTTC	CSVGGVREQYF
few	TRBV6-5	TRBJ1-6	18	.	TGTGCCAGCAGTTACTCTGTCGGACAGAGCTCCTATAATTCACCCCTCCACTTT	CASSYSVGQSSYNSPLHF
few	TRBV25-1	TRBJ2-5	14	.	TGTGCCAGCAGTGAATGGGTAGGAGGAGAGACCCAGTACTTC	CASSEWVGGETQYF
.	TRBV4-2	TRBJ1-5	18	.	TGTGCCAGCAGCGAACGGGCCCGGGGGTCCTATAGCAATCAGCCCCAGCATTTT	CASSERARGSYSNQPQHF
.	TRBV5-1	TRBJ2-1	16	.	TGCGCCAGCAGCTTGGTAGGGCGGAGCTCCTACAATGAGCAGTTCTTC	CASSLVGRSSYNEQFF
.	TRBV14	TRBJ2-5	16	.	TGTGCCAGCAGCCCATGGCCGACGGCGACTAAAGAGACCCAGTACTTC	CASSPWPTATKETQYF
.	TRBV7-9	TRBJ2-4	12	.	TGTGCCAGCAGCTTAGAATCCCACATTCAGTACTTC	CASSLESHIQYF
many	TRBV13	TRBJ2-5	14	TRBD2	TGTGCCAGCAGCTGGACTAGCGGGGTAGAGACCCAGTACTTC	CASSWTSGVETQYF
.	TRBV11-2	TRBJ2-7	14	TRBD2	TGTGCCAGCAGCTTTAGCGGGGGCGTCTACGAGCAGTACTTC	CASSFSGGVYEQYF
.	TRBV28	TRBJ2-7	15	TRBD1	TGTGCCAGCAGTTCTGCCGGGACAGGGCGAGGCGAGCAGTACTTC	CASSSAGTGRGEQYF
few	TRBV12-3/TRBV12-4	TRBJ1-4	14	.	TGTGCCAGCAGCGCCGGACTTGGAGTTGAAAAACTGTTTTTT	CASSAGLGVEKLFF
.	TRBV7-9	TRBJ1-1	16	.	TGTGCCAGCAGCTTGTATGGAGGGCCGGAGGACACTGAAGCTTTCTTT	CASSLYGGPEDTEAFF
.	TRBV20-1	TRBJ2-1	14	TRBD2	TGCAGTGCCCCCACGGGACTAGGCCCCAATGAGCAGTTCTTC	CSAPTGLGPNEQFF
.	TRBV6-1	TRBJ2-2	16	TRBD1	TGTGCCAGCAGTGGAACACTGACAGGGCGCACCGGGGAGCTGTTTTTT	CASSGTLTGRTGELFF
.	TRBV10-3	TRBJ2-1	16	.	TGTGCCATCAGTGAGTCGACTCTTGGGGCGTACAATGAGCAGTTCTTC	CAISESTLGAYNEQFF
.	TRBV6-6	TRBJ2-7	14	TRBD2	TGTGCCAGCAGACCCGGGACTAACAGCTACGAGCAGTACTTC	CASRPGTNSYEQYF
.	TRBV11-2	TRBJ2-5	15	.	TGTGCCAGCAGCTCCCGGAGGGGGGGGCGCGAGACCCAGTACTTC	CASSSRRGGRETQYF
.	TRBV7-8	TRBJ2-5	12	.	TGTGCCAGCAGCGGGGACGTGGAGACCCAGTACTTC	CASSGDVETQYF
many	TRBV10-3	TRBJ2-1	14	TRBD2	TGTGCCATCAGGACTAGCGGGGGGGCTAATGAGCAGTTCTTC	CAIRTSGGANEQFF
few	TRBV18	TRBJ1-1	15	TRBD1	TGTGCCAGCTCACCACCGGGACAGGGAAAGGTTGAAGCTTTCTTT	CASSPPGQGKVEAFF
.	TRBV5-4	TRBJ2-7	15	TRBD1	TGTGCCAGCAGCCGATTTGGGGGACAGGGAGTCGAGCAGTACTTC	CASSRFGGQGVEQYF
many	TRBV3-1	TRBJ2-2	17	TRBD2	TGTGCCAGCAGCCACCGGTCGGGACTAGCGGGAGCCGGGGAGCTGTTTTTT	CASSHRSGLAGAGELFF
many	TRBV20-1	TRBJ2-7	15	TRBD2	TGCAGTGCCCAAGAGCCCAGCGGGAGGGAGAACGAGCAGTACTTC	CSAQEPSGRENEQYF
.	TRBV25-1	TRBJ2-1	11	.	TGTGCCAGCAGTGATATGCGGGGGCAGTTCTTC	CASSDMRGQFF
.	TRBV5-4	TRBJ2-5	12	.	TGTGCCAGCAGCTTGGAGGGAGAGACCCAGTACTTC	CASSLEGETQYF